This T cell receptor (beta chain) was found in a study of blood T cell repertoires in COVID-19. Study as a whole: Samples taken during acute and convalescent COVID-19 were collected in the United States, Italy and Spain.

The method was immunoSEQ multiplex PCR; TCRdb's version includes in-frame clones alone and lacks a portion of them. There are around 230,000 clones in the sample; 80% to 85% occur only once, and 27% lies in the top ten. The CDR3 has 12 residues. Looked up from germline, CDR1 is MDHEN and CDR2 is SYDVKM. The J segment lost 14 bases and the V segment lost 3 bases, leaving 7 bases of the junction unmatched. Sample: peripheral blood. The rearrangement joins TRBV28 to TRBJ1-2; 9 nucleotides match TRBD1. The clonotype originates from a man in his forties with acute or convalescent COVID-19. The CDR3 DNA is TGTGCCAGCAGTTTGCCGACAGGGGGGGTTACCTTC. Its protein is CASSLPTGGVTF.